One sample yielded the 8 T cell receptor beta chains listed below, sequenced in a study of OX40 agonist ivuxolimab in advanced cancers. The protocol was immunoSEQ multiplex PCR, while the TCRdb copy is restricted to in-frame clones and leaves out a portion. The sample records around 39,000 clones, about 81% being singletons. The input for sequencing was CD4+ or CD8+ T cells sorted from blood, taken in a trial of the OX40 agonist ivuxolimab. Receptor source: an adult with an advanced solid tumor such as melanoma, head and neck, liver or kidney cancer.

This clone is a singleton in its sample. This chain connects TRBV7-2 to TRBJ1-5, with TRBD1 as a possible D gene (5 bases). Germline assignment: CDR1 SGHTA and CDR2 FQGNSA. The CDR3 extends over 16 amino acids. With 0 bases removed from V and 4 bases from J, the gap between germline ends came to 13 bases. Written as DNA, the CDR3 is TGTGCCAGCAGCTTAGCTGGGGGAAGAGCGAATCAGCCCCAGCATTTT. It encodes CASSLAGGRANQPQHF.

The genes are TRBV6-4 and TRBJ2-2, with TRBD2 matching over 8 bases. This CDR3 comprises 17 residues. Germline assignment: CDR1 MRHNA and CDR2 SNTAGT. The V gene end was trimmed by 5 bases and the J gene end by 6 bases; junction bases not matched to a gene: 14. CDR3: CASSRRQNSGTAGELFF. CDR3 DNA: TGTGCCAGCAGTCGCCGACAAAATAGCGGGACCGCCGGGGAGCTGTTTTTT.

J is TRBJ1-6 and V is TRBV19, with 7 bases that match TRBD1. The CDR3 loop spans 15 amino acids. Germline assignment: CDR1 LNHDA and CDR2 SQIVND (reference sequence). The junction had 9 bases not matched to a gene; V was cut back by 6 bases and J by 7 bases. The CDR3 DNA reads TGTGCCAGTAGCCCCACGGGACAGAAGAATTCACCCCTCCACTTT. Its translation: CASSPTGQKNSPLHF.

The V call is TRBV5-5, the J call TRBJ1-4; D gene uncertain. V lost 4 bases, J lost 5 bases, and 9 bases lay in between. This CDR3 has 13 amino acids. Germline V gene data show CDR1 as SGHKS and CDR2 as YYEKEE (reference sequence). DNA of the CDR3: TGTGCCAGCAGCCCGTTCACCAATGAAAAACTGTTTTTT. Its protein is CASSPFTNEKLFF. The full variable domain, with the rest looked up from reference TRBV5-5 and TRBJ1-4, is DAGVTQSPTHLIKTRGQQVTLRCSPISGHKSVSWYQQVLGQGPQFIFQYYEKEERGRGNFPDRFSARQFPNYSSELNVNALLLGDSALYLCASSPFTNEKLFFGSGTQLSVL.

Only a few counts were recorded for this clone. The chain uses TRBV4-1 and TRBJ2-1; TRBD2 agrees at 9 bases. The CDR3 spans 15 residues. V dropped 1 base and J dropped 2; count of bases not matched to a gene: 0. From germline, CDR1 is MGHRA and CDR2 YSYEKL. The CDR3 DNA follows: TGCGCCAGCAGCCAAGTAGCGGGAGCCTACAATGAGCAGTTCTTC. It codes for CASSQVAGAYNEQFF.

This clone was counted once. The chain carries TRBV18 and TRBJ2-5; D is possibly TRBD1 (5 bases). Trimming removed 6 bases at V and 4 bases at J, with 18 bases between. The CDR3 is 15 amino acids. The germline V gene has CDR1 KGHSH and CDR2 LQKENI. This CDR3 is CASSSPAERGETQYF. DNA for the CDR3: TGTGCCAGCTCCTCTCCGGCGGAAAGGGGAGAGACCCAGTACTTC.

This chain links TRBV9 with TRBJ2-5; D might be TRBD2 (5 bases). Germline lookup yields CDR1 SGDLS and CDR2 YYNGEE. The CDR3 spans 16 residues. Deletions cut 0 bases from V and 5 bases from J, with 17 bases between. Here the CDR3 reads CASSVDASMGVETQYF. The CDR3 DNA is TGTGCCAGCAGCGTAGATGCGTCTATGGGAGTGGAGACCCAGTACTTC.

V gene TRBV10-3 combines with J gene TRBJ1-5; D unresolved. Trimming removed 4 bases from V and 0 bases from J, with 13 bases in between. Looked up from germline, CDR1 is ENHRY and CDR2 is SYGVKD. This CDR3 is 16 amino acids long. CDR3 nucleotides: TGTGCCATCAGTGCTTCGGCAGATTATAGCAATCAGCCCCAGCATTTT. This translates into CAISASADYSNQPQHF.